A selection of T cell receptor beta chains follows, all from one sample in a study of blood T cell repertoires in COVID-19. TCRdb's copy holds only in-frame clones and misses some; the assay was immunoSEQ multiplex PCR. The sample has approximately 150,000 clones; 81% are singletons. The specimen was peripheral blood. The receptors shown here come from a human donor in a cohort sampled during active COVID-19. Each CDR3 is given with its conserved first and last residue. D genes are given only for firm matches. Some rows have no size entry. The others give once, few or many, or a class for an expanded clone.

J: TRBJ2-7
V: TRBV29-1
D: TRBD1
size: .
length: 12
CDR3: CSVSDRSYEQYF
DNA: TGCAGCGTTTCGGACAGGAGCTACGAGCAGTACTTC

J: TRBJ2-7
V: TRBV19
D: .
size: once
length: 14
CDR3: CASSYAPERSPRSF
DNA: TGTGCCAGTAGTTACGCCCCTGAGCGTTCCCCGCGATCCTTC

J: TRBJ2-7
V: TRBV29-1
D: .
size: few
length: 14
CDR3: CSVGGEKLTYEQYF
DNA: TGCAGCGTTGGCGGGGAAAAATTAACCTACGAGCAGTACTTC

J: TRBJ2-1
V: TRBV27
D: .
size: .
length: 17
CDR3: CASSPSPVPPFYNEQFF
DNA: TGTGCCAGCAGCCCTTCCCCAGTACCCCCTTTTTACAATGAGCAGTTCTTC

J: TRBJ2-3
V: TRBV7-2
D: TRBD1
size: .
length: 15
CDR3: CASSSDRPSTDTQYF
DNA: TGTGCCAGCAGCTCGGACAGGCCTAGCACAGATACGCAGTATTTT

J: TRBJ2-1
V: TRBV29-1
D: TRBD2
size: once
length: 18
CDR3: CSVEGGQLTSGRVSRQFF
DNA: TGCAGCGTTGAAGGTGGCCAGCTGACTAGCGGGAGGGTGTCGAGGCAGTTCTTC

J: TRBJ1-1
V: TRBV6-2/TRBV6-3
D: .
size: .
length: 12
CDR3: CASSRSVTEAFF
DNA: TGTGCCAGCAGTAGATCAGTTACTGAAGCTTTCTTT

J: TRBJ2-3
V: TRBV11-2
D: TRBD1
size: .
length: 11
CDR3: CASSSGQGTYF
DNA: TGTGCCAGCAGCTCGGGACAGGGAACGTATTTT

J: TRBJ2-1
V: TRBV21-1
D: .
size: few
length: 15
CDR3: CASSKEEREGLRQFF
DNA: TGTGCCAGCAGCAAAGAAGAGCGGGAGGGCCTGAGGCAGTTCTTC

J: TRBJ2-7
V: TRBV28
D: .
size: .
length: 13
CDR3: CASPAPGGGEQYF
DNA: TGTGCCAGTCCCGCTCCTGGCGGCGGCGAGCAGTACTTC

J: TRBJ1-3
V: TRBV7-2
D: .
size: .
length: 15
CDR3: CASSLSGQWGNTIYF
DNA: TGTGCCAGCAGCTTAAGTGGGCAGTGGGGAAACACCATATATTTT

J: TRBJ2-7
V: TRBV5-1
D: .
size: .
length: 12
CDR3: CASSPRGIEQYF
DNA: TGCGCCAGCAGCCCCCGGGGGATTGAGCAGTACTTC

J: TRBJ2-1
V: TRBV19
D: .
size: once
length: 15
CDR3: CASSIQGRAYNEQFF
DNA: TGTGCCAGTAGTATCCAGGGAAGGGCTTACAATGAGCAGTTCTTC

J: TRBJ2-3
V: TRBV5-1
D: .
size: .
length: 15
CDR3: CASSLDRVRGDTQYF
DNA: TGCGCCAGCAGCTTGGACAGGGTTCGAGGAGATACGCAGTATTTT

J: TRBJ2-5
V: TRBV11-2
D: .
size: .
length: 14
CDR3: CASSLGARGLAQYF
DNA: TGTGCCAGCAGCTTAGGGGCTCGGGGGTTGGCCCAGTACTTC

J: TRBJ1-5
V: TRBV15
D: TRBD1
size: .
length: 17
CDR3: CATSRTLRRGRNQPQHF
DNA: TGTGCCACCAGCAGAACCCTACGTAGGGGGCGAAATCAGCCCCAGCATTTT

J: TRBJ1-1
V: TRBV2
D: TRBD1
size: .
length: 14
CDR3: CASIKGQSNTEAFF
DNA: TGTGCCAGCATTAAGGGACAGTCGAACACTGAAGCTTTCTTT

J: TRBJ2-5
V: TRBV28
D: TRBD1
size: .
length: 15
CDR3: CASSFIQGVQETQYF
DNA: TGTGCCAGCAGTTTTATACAGGGGGTCCAAGAGACCCAGTACTTC

J: TRBJ2-6
V: TRBV6-2/TRBV6-3
D: .
size: .
length: 17
CDR3: CASSSAGAGSGANVLTF
DNA: TGTGCCAGCAGTTCGGCAGGGGCTGGATCTGGGGCCAACGTCCTGACTTTC

J: TRBJ2-7
V: TRBV7-2
D: TRBD2
size: .
length: 15
CDR3: CASSSQASGSYEQYF
DNA: TGTGCCAGCAGCTCTCAGGCTAGCGGGTCCTACGAGCAGTACTTC

J: TRBJ2-7
V: TRBV9
D: .
size: .
length: 14
CDR3: CASSVGPGSYEQYF
DNA: TGTGCCAGCAGCGTAGGCCCGGGGTCTTACGAGCAGTACTTC

J: TRBJ1-1
V: TRBV6-2/TRBV6-3
D: TRBD1
size: .
length: 18
CDR3: CASSYSRDRGLLNTEAFF
DNA: TGTGCCAGCAGTTACAGCCGGGACAGGGGTTTACTGAACACTGAAGCTTTCTTT

J: TRBJ1-6
V: TRBV2
D: TRBD1
size: few
length: 14
CDR3: CASIFGTGFSPLHF
DNA: TGTGCCAGCATCTTTGGGACAGGTTTTTCACCCCTCCACTTT

J: TRBJ2-5
V: TRBV7-9
D: TRBD1
size: .
length: 14
CDR3: CASSIGQGQETQYF
DNA: TGTGCCAGCAGCATCGGACAGGGCCAAGAGACCCAGTACTTC

J: TRBJ2-3
V: TRBV5-1
D: .
size: few
length: 13
CDR3: CATKIQGTDTQYF
DNA: TGCGCCACCAAAATACAGGGCACAGATACGCAGTATTTT

J: TRBJ2-7
V: TRBV6-1
D: .
size: .
length: 17
CDR3: CASSEEGVGRWAYEQYF
DNA: TGTGCCAGCAGTGAAGAGGGGGTGGGCAGGTGGGCCTACGAGCAGTACTTC

J: TRBJ2-3
V: TRBV5-1
D: TRBD2
size: .
length: 16
CDR3: CASSSGVAGVADTQYF
DNA: TGCGCCAGCAGCTCTGGGGTAGCGGGAGTGGCAGATACGCAGTATTTT

J: TRBJ2-5
V: TRBV2
D: TRBD1
size: .
length: 13
CDR3: CASTQTGWETQYF
DNA: TGTGCCAGCACCCAGACAGGGTGGGAGACCCAGTACTTC

J: TRBJ2-3
V: TRBV4-3
D: .
size: .
length: 15
CDR3: CASSQDPPSTDTQYF
DNA: TGCGCCAGCAGCCAAGATCCTCCTAGCACAGATACGCAGTATTTT

J: TRBJ2-7
V: TRBV4-3
D: TRBD1
size: .
length: 13
CDR3: CASSQDKTGFPYF
DNA: TGCGCCAGCAGCCAAGACAAGACAGGGTTCCCGTACTTC

J: TRBJ2-3
V: TRBV18
D: TRBD2
size: .
length: 18
CDR3: CASSPRGTSGTGTDTQYF
DNA: TGTGCCAGCTCACCACGTGGGACTAGCGGGACTGGCACAGATACGCAGTATTTT

J: TRBJ2-1
V: TRBV5-4
D: .
size: .
length: 19
CDR3: CASSFSRGLAGQKYNEQFF
DNA: TGTGCCAGCAGCTTTAGTAGGGGGCTAGCGGGCCAAAAATACAATGAGCAGTTCTTC

J: TRBJ1-4
V: TRBV5-1
D: .
size: .
length: 13
CDR3: CASSYSQGEKLFF
DNA: TGCGCCAGCAGTTATAGCCAGGGGGAAAAACTGTTTTTT

J: TRBJ1-5
V: TRBV19
D: .
size: .
length: 14
CDR3: CASRRQDPNQPQHF
DNA: TGTGCCAGTCGGAGACAGGACCCCAATCAGCCCCAGCATTTT

J: TRBJ2-7
V: TRBV7-6
D: TRBD1
size: many
length: 15
CDR3: CASSLGTGGPYEQYF
DNA: TGTGCCAGCAGCCTAGGGACAGGGGGCCCCTACGAGCAGTACTTC

J: TRBJ1-6
V: TRBV12-3/TRBV12-4
D: .
size: .
length: 13
CDR3: CARVAPYNSPLHF
DNA: TGTGCCAGAGTGGCCCCTTATAATTCACCCCTCCACTTT

J: TRBJ2-2
V: TRBV7-2
D: .
size: .
length: 17
CDR3: CASSLASRGRNTGELFF
DNA: TGTGCCAGCAGCTTAGCTTCCAGGGGAAGGAACACCGGGGAGCTGTTTTTT

J: TRBJ1-1
V: TRBV18
D: .
size: .
length: 11
CDR3: CASSLQEEAFF
DNA: TGTGCCAGCTCATTACAGGAGGAAGCTTTCTTT

J: TRBJ2-7
V: TRBV6-5
D: TRBD2
size: few
length: 12
CDR3: CASKAGVGEQYF
DNA: TGTGCCAGCAAAGCGGGAGTAGGCGAGCAGTACTTC

J: TRBJ1-1
V: TRBV3-1/TRBV3-2
D: .
size: .
length: 13
CDR3: CASSPRIRTEAFF
DNA: TGTGCCAGCAGCCCCCGTATTCGCACTGAAGCTTTCTTT